This TCR beta chain is drawn from a study of T cells in Graves' hyperthyroidism and ophthalmopathy. General study results and limits: Separation of ophthalmopathy from stable hyperthyroidism was achieved by a 13 V-J model. Most thyroid clonotypes expanded above 0.001 appeared in blood too.

The CDR3 loop spans 14 amino acids. Looked up from germline, CDR1 is KGHSH and CDR2 is LQKENI. Researchers took RNA transcripts and amplified the TCR beta CDR3 regions from them. In the first-round RT-PCR of the TCR CDR3, the HTBI primer set was used. Each CDR3 protein is one row after TCRdb ran MiXCR on the multiplex PCR reads. The sample consists of 650,000 to 750,000 distinct CDR3 sequences, around 13% of them appearing once. If no ophthalmopathy progression occurred within 18 months, Graves' hyperthyroidism was stable. Points on this clonotype: What it recognizes is unknown. Possible read error: a much larger clone is one base away.

This receptor was taken from a woman aged 18 to 35 with Graves' hyperthyroidism. Sequencing was carried out using blood. V gene TRBV18 combines with J gene TRBJ2-5; tentatively, D is TRBD1 or TRBD2 (5 bases each). The CDR3 nucleotides read TGTGCCAGCGCACCACCCCCCAGGGAGGAGACCCAGTACTTC. This translates into CASAPPPREETQYF.